Sequencing of this T cell receptor beta chain was carried out in a study of metastatic and nonmetastatic thyroid tumors. Study-level information: A comparison of repertoires was made across blood and tumor or nodule tissue from malignant and benign thyroid patients.

The germline CDR1 and CDR2 sequences are LGHDT and YNNKEL (reference sequence). This CDR3 comprises 15 residues. V lost 3 bases to trimming and J lost 9 bases; unmatched junction nucleotides: 9. In the study's own analysis: The study took CDR3 differences across clinicopathological groups and made a distant-metastasis classifier for papillary thyroid cancer from them. With MiXCR, TCRdb called clones anew from the PCR reads. TCRdb, not the authors, supplied the V and J calls. There are tens of thousands of clones in the sample; roughly 17% occur only once, and over 8.5% lies in the top ten. In this sample, this clone turned up many times. What it binds is not known. No treatment had been given to any patient before thyroid surgery. Notes on the study in general: Within blood and tumor, benign nodules reportedly had significantly lower TCR beta diversity than malignant thyroid tumors did.

This TCR was recovered from a male donor with papillary thyroid cancer or a benign thyroid nodule (not recorded which). Some clones in this sample may be carry-over from other donors' samples. The sequencing sample was made of blood. This chain uses TRBV3-1 with TRBJ2-1, with 9 nucleotides matching TRBD2. The CDR3 sequence: CASSQRPSGKGEQFF. The CDR3 coding sequence is TGTGCCAGCAGCCAGAGACCTAGCGGGAAAGGTGAGCAGTTCTTC.